These 2 T cell receptor beta chains originate from one sample sequenced in a study of blood T cell repertoires in COVID-19 (dated by TCRdb to 2019 to 2021). The library was prepared using the immunoSEQ multiplex PCR assay. The source is immuneACCESS, and TCRdb retained only in-frame sequences with V and J called. Part of the clones is not carried over; for the studies checked, unresolved V genes explain less than half of this, and the remainder is unexplained. For this sample the table gives around 430,000 clones, of which about 86% were detected only once. Clones ranked in the top ten supply 10% of the sample. The specimen sequenced was PBMCs or T cells enriched from blood (not recorded which). Receptors originate from a woman between 45 and 65 years old who had recovered from COVID-19.

This chain uses TRBV11-2 with TRBJ1-1; the D is unclear. The length of the CDR3 is 14 residues. Per germline, CDR1 SGHAT and CDR2 FQNNGV. Trimming stripped 3 bases from V and 6 bases from J, with 14 bases between. The CDR3 nucleotides are TGTGCCAGCAGCTTCGGGTTTTCTCCTTCTGAAGCTTTCTTT. This encodes CASSFGFSPSEAFF. Together with reference TRBV11-2 and TRBJ1-1, the CDR3 gives the full variable domain: EAGVAQSPRYKIIEKRQSVAFWCNPISGHATLYWYQQILGQGPKLLIQFQNNGVVDDSQLPKDRFSAERLKGVDSTLKIQPAKLEDSAVYLCASSFGFSPSEAFFGQGTRLTVV.

The chain uses TRBV5-1 and TRBJ2-2; TRBD2 is a possible D gene (5 bases). V lost 1 base and J lost 1, with 11 bases in between. This CDR3 is 16 amino acids long. Germline CDR1 and CDR2: SGHRS and YFSETQ. CDR3 DNA sequence: TGCGCCAGCAGCTTGTACGATGCGGGGAACACCGGGGAGCTGTTTTTT. Residues: CASSLYDAGNTGELFF. The full variable domain, rest sourced from reference TRBV5-1 and TRBJ2-2, is KAGVTQTPRYLIKTRGQQVTLSCSPISGHRSVSWYQQTPGQGLQFLFEYFSETQRNKGNFPGRFSGRQFSNSRSEMNVSTLELGDSALYLCASSLYDAGNTGELFFGEGSRLTVL.